This entry concerns a single T cell receptor beta chain. Its specificity is not known. This record belongs to a study of cytomegalovirus exposure and HLA in healthy donors. Study-wide results and limits: HLA alleles were associated with roughly 17,000 TCR beta sequences in a later analysis at 0.05 false discovery rate. In a later analysis, a genetic analysis reported fewer productive-TCR N-insertions in an Asian-associated ancestry cluster than the cohort average.

V shed 2 bases and J 0 bases; nucleotides not matched to a gene: 7. CDR3 length: 16 residues. Germline CDR1 and CDR2: MNHEY and SMNVEV (reference sequence). Use of 60 Vbeta and 13 Jbeta primers characterized the PCR. Using immunoSEQ multiplex PCR, the repertoire was profiled, and TCRdb retains in-frame clones only, with some absent. The sample lists 150,000 to 200,000 clones, roughly four fifths occurring once. The chain couples TRBV27 to TRBJ2-7, with 7 bases identical to TRBD1. The sequence came from a man aged 50 to 60 in good health and CMV-seropositive. The sample consisted of PBMCs. The CDR3 protein is CASSLDATGYSYEQYF. CDR3 in DNA: TGTGCCAGCAGTTTAGACGCGACAGGGTACTCCTACGAGCAGTACTTC.